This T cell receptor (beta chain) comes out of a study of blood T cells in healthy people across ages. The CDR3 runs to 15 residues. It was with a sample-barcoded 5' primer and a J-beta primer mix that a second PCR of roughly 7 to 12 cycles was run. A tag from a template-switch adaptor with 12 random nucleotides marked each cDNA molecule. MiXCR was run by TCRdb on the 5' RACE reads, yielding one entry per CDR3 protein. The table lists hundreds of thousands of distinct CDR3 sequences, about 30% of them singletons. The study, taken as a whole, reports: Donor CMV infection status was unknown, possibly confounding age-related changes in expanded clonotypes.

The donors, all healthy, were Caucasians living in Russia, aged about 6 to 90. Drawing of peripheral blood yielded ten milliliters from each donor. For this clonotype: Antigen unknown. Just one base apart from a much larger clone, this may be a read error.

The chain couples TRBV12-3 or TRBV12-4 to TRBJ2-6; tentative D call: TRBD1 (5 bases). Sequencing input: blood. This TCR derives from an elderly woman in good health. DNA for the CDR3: TGTGCCAGCAGGCGCCAGGGCTCTGGGGCCAACGTCCGGACTTTC. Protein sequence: CASRRQGSGANVRTF.